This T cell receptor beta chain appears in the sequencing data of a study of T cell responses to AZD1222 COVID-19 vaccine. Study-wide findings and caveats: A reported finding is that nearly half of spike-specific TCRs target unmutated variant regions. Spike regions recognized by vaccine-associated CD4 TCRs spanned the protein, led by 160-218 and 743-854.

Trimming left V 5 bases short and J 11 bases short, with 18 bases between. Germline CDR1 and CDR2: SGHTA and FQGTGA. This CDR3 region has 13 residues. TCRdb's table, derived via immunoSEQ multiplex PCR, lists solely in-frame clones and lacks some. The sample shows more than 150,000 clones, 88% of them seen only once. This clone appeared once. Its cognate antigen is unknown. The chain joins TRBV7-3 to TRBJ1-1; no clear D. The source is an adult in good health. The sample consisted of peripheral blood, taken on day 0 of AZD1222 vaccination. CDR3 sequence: CASSPLDVQGAFF. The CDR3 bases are TGTGCCAGCAGCCCGCTGGACGTGCAAGGGGCTTTCTTT.